Below, one T cell receptor (beta chain) is given with its context. The sample originates from a study of blood T cell repertoires in COVID-19. V was cut by 0 bases and J by 7 bases, with 13 bases left in between. The CDR3 is made up of 16 amino acids. Germline V CDR1 and CDR2: WSHSY, SAAADI. Libraries were prepared by immunoSEQ multiplex PCR; TCRdb keeps only in-frame clonotypes and omits some of them. The table records tens of thousands of clones, roughly 86% of them present only once. The TCR originated in a woman of 80 years or more in a cohort sampled during active or convalescent COVID-19. The rearrangement links TRBV10-2 to TRBJ1-6; no firm D call. Material for sequencing was peripheral blood. This chain's CDR3 is CASSESAGMRNSPLHF. As DNA, the CDR3 is TGCGCCAGCAGTGAGTCCGCGGGGATGAGGAATTCACCCCTCCACTTT.